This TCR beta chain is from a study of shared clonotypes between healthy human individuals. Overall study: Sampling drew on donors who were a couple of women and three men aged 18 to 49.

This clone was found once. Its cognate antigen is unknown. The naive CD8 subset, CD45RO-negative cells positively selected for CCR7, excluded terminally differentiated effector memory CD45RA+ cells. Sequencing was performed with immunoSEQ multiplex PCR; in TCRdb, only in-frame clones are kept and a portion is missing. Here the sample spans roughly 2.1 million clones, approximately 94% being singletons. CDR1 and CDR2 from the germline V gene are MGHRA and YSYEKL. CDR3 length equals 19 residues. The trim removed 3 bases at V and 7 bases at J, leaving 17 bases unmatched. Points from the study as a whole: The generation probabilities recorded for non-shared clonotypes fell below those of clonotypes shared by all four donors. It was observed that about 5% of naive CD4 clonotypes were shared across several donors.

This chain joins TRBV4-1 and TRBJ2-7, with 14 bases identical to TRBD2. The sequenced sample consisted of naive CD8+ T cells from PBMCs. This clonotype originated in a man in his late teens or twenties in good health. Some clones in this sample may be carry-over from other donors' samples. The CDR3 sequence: CASSQSGTSGSGPTGEQYF. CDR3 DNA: TGCGCCAGCAGCCAGAGTGGGACTAGCGGGAGCGGACCTACGGGAGAGCAGTACTTC.